This entry lists 29 T cell receptor beta chains sequenced from one sample in a study of blood T cell repertoires in COVID-19. Method: immunoSEQ multiplex PCR; TCRdb's copy keeps in-frame clones and lacks some. The repertoire has some 340,000 clones, roughly 85% of them found once; the top ten carry approximately 3.6%. The source material was peripheral blood. The origin of the receptors is a woman under 30 with acute or convalescent COVID-19.

The chain combines TRBV7-3 with TRBJ1-1; no firm D call. The CDR3 totals 17 residues. Trimming removed 5 bases at V and 0 bases at J, with 19 bases between. Per the germline V gene, CDR1 is SGHTA and CDR2 is FQGTGA. The CDR3 is CASSPSLWRTMNTEAFF. The CDR3 nucleotides are TGTGCCAGCAGCCCAAGTCTTTGGCGGACTATGAACACTGAAGCTTTCTTT.

In its sample, this clone was seen once. The chain employs TRBV5-4 and TRBJ2-7; perhaps TRBD1 as D (7 bases). This CDR3 is built from 13 residues. Between the trimmed V and J ends, which lost 4 bases and 2 bases, there was a span of 10 bases. Germline values: CDR1 SGHNT, CDR2 YYREEE (reference sequence). CDR3 sequence: CASSAGTAYEQYF. The DNA of the CDR3 is TGTGCCAGCAGCGCGGGGACAGCCTACGAGCAGTACTTC.

The chain carries TRBV3-1 (or the pseudogene TRBV3-2) and TRBJ2-7; 10 bases align to TRBD2. This CDR3 has 17 amino acids. Losses at the gene ends were 4 bases for V and 4 bases for J; bases not matched to a gene: 13. Germline V gene sequence: CDR1 LGHDT, CDR2 YNNKEL (reference sequence). CDR3 DNA: TGTGCCAGCAGCCCACCCGGCACTAGCGGGAAGTGGTACGAGCAGTACTTC. It is translated as CASSPPGTSGKWYEQYF.

The chain carries TRBV25-1 and TRBJ1-6; D ambiguous. This CDR3 comprises 15 residues. Deletions cut 3 bases from V and 3 bases from J, with 9 bases between. Germline CDR1 and CDR2: MGHDK and SYGVNS. The CDR3 DNA sequence: TGTGCCAGCAGTGACAGGTGGAACTATAATTCACCCCTCCACTTT. Protein: CASSDRWNYNSPLHF.

V and J are TRBV5-5 and TRBJ2-3; no firm D call. This CDR3 is built from 14 residues. V lost 4 bases and J 1 base, leaving 10 bases between the germline ends. CDR1 and CDR2 from the germline V gene are SGHKS and YYEKEE (reference sequence). CDR3 DNA sequence: TGTGCCAGCAGCCCCCCCGCAGGCACAGATACGCAGTATTTT. It codes for CASSPPAGTDTQYF.

The chain couples TRBV27 to TRBJ1-2; 9 nucleotides match TRBD1. Germline V gene sequence: CDR1 MNHEY, CDR2 SMNVEV (reference sequence). The CDR3 contains 15 residues. With V trimmed by 4 bases and J by 2 bases, 5 bases remained unmatched. Written as DNA, the CDR3 is TGTGCCAGCAGTTCCGGACAGGGGCCCAACTATGGCTACACCTTC. Translation: CASSSGQGPNYGYTF.

V usage is TRBV5-1 and J usage is TRBJ2-1, with D perhaps matching TRBD1 (5 bases). V was clipped by 5 bases and J by 6 bases, with 12 bases between them. This CDR3 is 13 amino acids long. CDR1 is SGHRS and CDR2 is YFSETQ in the germline V gene. The CDR3 reads CASRPQGSNEQFF. The CDR3 coding sequence is TGCGCCAGCAGACCTCAGGGATCCAATGAGCAGTTCTTC.

The chain links TRBV6-5 to TRBJ1-2; unclear D gene. Germline V lookup: CDR1 MNHEY, CDR2 SVGAGI. This CDR3 has 16 residues. Trimming removed 0 bases at V and 2 bases at J, with 13 bases between. CDR3 nucleotides: TGTGCCAGCAGTTACTCGACTTACACCACAAACTATGGCTACACCTTC. It yields the protein CASSYSTYTTNYGYTF.

CDR3 residues: CAISDSGDCDGYTF. The DNA for the CDR3 is TGTGCCATCAGTGATTCAGGGGATTGCGATGGCTACACCTTC. J is TRBJ1-2 and V is TRBV10-3; perhaps TRBD1 as D (6 bases). The V end was cut by 3 bases, the J end by 6 bases, with 14 bases between. The germline gives CDR1 ENHRY, CDR2 SYGVKD. CDR3 size: 14 residues.

The J gene is TRBJ2-1, the V gene TRBV7-8; no definite D call. Germline CDR1 and CDR2: SGHVS and FQNEAQ. The CDR3 has 12 residues. V was cut by 0 bases and J by 7 bases, with 4 bases left in between. The CDR3 bases are TGTGCCAGCAGCTTAGCGAGGAATGAGCAGTTCTTC. Translating it yields CASSLARNEQFF.

The chain combines TRBV7-3 with TRBJ1-1; D perhaps matches TRBD1 (5 bases). V gave up 1 base and J gave up 0 bases, with 15 bases separating them. From germline, CDR1 is SGHTA and CDR2 FQGTGA. The CDR3 consists of 17 residues. CDR3 DNA: TGTGCCAGCAGCTTAAATGGGTTGGGAGGGGTGAACACTGAAGCTTTCTTT. Translated: CASSLNGLGGVNTEAFF.

The chain employs TRBV3-1 (or the pseudogene TRBV3-2) and TRBJ2-7, with 8 bases that match TRBD2. Germline assignment: CDR1 LGHDT and CDR2 YNNKEL (reference sequence). This CDR3 region has 13 residues. V shed 5 bases and J 6 bases; nucleotides not matched to a gene: 6. As DNA, the CDR3 is TGTGCCAGCAGCTACCTTAGCGGGGCCGAGCAGTACTTC. It translates to CASSYLSGAEQYF.

The V gene is TRBV5-5, the J gene TRBJ1-6; D uncertain. The CDR3 covers 18 residues. The germline gives CDR1 SGHKS, CDR2 YYEKEE (reference sequence). V shed 4 bases and J shed 0 bases, with 17 bases lying between them. Here the CDR3 DNA reads TGTGCCAGCAGCCGCGGGAGAGGGCCGAGCTCCTATAATTCACCCCTCCACTTT. Translation gives CASSRGRGPSSYNSPLHF.

The chain employs TRBV30 and TRBJ1-1; no firm D call. V was clipped by 0 bases and J by 4 bases, with 12 bases between them. The CDR3 contains 14 residues. The germline CDR1 and CDR2 sequences are GTSNPN and SVGIG (reference sequence). The CDR3 nucleotides are TGTGCCTGGAGTGTAGTAAAGGCGGGCACTGAAGCTTTCTTT. It codes for CAWSVVKAGTEAFF. Based on the CDR3 plus reference TRBV30 and TRBJ1-1, the full variable domain is SQTIHQWPATLVQPVGSPLSLECTVEGTSNPNLYWYRQAAGRGLQLLFYSVGIGQISSEVPQNLSASRPQDRQFILSSKKLLLSDSGFYLCAWSVVKAGTEAFFGQGTRLTVV.

V and J are TRBV27 and TRBJ1-2, with TRBD1 matching 7 bases. V shed 5 bases, J shed 4 bases, and the junction held 4 bases outside the gene matches. There are 13 residues in the CDR3. Germline CDR1 reads MNHEY; CDR2 reads SMNVEV (reference sequence). The CDR3 DNA follows: TGTGCCAGCAGTGGAGACAGGGCCTATGGCTACACCTTC. Residues: CASSGDRAYGYTF.

This clone came up once. This chain connects TRBV5-8 to TRBJ2-7; 8 bases match TRBD1. CDR1 is SGHTS, CDR2 YDEGEE, per germline. V was pared by 2 bases and J by 1 base, with 5 bases of the junction left unmatched. The CDR3 spans 15 residues. In nucleotides, the CDR3 is TGTGCCAGCAGCTTACCGGACAGGGCGTCCTACGAGCAGTACTTC. Residues: CASSLPDRASYEQYF. The full variable domain, with the rest looked up from reference TRBV5-8 and TRBJ2-7, is EAGVTQSPTHLIKTRGQQATLRCSPISGHTSVYWYQQALGLGLQFLLWYDEGEERNRGNFPPRFSGRQFPNYSSELNVNALELEDSALYLCASSLPDRASYEQYFGPGTRLTVT.

The chain employs TRBV19 and TRBJ1-5; 12 positions match TRBD1. CDR3 length equals 19 residues. The V gene end was trimmed by 5 bases and the J gene end by 4 bases; junction bases not matched to a gene: 15. Germline assignment: CDR1 LNHDA and CDR2 SQIVND (reference sequence). The chain's CDR3 is CASSPMGGQGAFRNQPQHF. The CDR3 DNA follows: TGTGCCAGTAGTCCGATGGGGGGACAGGGGGCATTCCGTAATCAGCCCCAGCATTTT.

V and J are TRBV28 and TRBJ2-7; D may be TRBD1 (5 bases). CDR3 length equals 13 residues. Between the trimmed V and J ends, which lost 4 bases and 5 bases, there was a span of 12 bases. Germline CDR1 and CDR2: MDHEN and SYDVKM. The CDR3, as DNA: TGTGCCAGCAGTTCTCCCGCCAGGGACGAGCAGTACTTC. Amino acids: CASSSPARDEQYF. The variable domain in full, with the rest retrieved from reference TRBV28 and TRBJ2-7, is DVKVTQSSRYLVKRTGEKVFLECVQDMDHENMFWYRQDPGLGLRLIYFSYDVKMKEKGDIPEGYSVSREKKERFSLILESASTNQTSMYLCASSSPARDEQYFGPGTRLTVT.

The gene calls are TRBV7-2 and TRBJ1-2; perhaps TRBD1 as D (5 bases). Germline assignment: CDR1 SGHTA and CDR2 FQGNSA. Trimming pared 5 bases from V and 6 bases from J, leaving 16 bases between. CDR3 length equals 14 residues. The CDR3 here is CASSGRQISHGYTF. CDR3 sequence (DNA): TGTGCCAGCAGCGGAAGACAGATTTCACATGGCTACACCTTC.

This clone has just a few counts. The chain employs TRBV5-4 and TRBJ1-6, with 7 bases matching TRBD1. V trimming: 1 base; J trimming: 8 bases; junction bases outside the gene matches: 6. Per the germline V gene, CDR1 is SGHNT and CDR2 is YYREEE (reference sequence). The CDR3 is made up of 15 amino acids. The CDR3 sequence: CASSLNYRGDSPLHF. The CDR3 coding sequence is TGTGCCAGCAGCTTGAACTACAGGGGAGATTCACCCCTCCACTTT.

This clone showed up just once. The V and J genes are TRBV19 and TRBJ2-7; 7 bases align to TRBD1. This CDR3 region has 14 residues. The germline V gene has CDR1 LNHDA and CDR2 SQIVND (reference sequence). V lost 3 bases, J lost 2 bases, and 4 bases stayed unmatched. This CDR3 reads CASSIQGETYEQYF. The DNA of the CDR3 is TGTGCCAGTAGTATTCAGGGGGAAACCTACGAGCAGTACTTC.

This clone showed up just once. The J gene is TRBJ1-5, the V gene TRBV2; 9 bases agree with TRBD1. This CDR3 is built from 15 residues. The ends lost 0 bases at V and 5 bases at J; junction bases unmatched: 2. CDR1 is SNHLY, CDR2 FYNNEI, per germline. CDR3 in DNA: TGTGCCAGCAGTGAAGCGGGACAGGGCGATCAGCCCCAGCATTTT. Its translation is CASSEAGQGDQPQHF.

The V gene is TRBV25-1, the J gene TRBJ2-5, with a weak D call TRBD2 (7 bases). CDR1 is MGHDK, CDR2 SYGVNS, per germline. This CDR3 has 15 amino acids. Trimming shortened V by 1 base and J by 1 base, and 10 bases separated the two germline ends. DNA for the CDR3: TGTGCCAGCAGTGAATTAGGGGGGGGCCAAGAGACCCAGTACTTC. It yields the protein CASSELGGGQETQYF.

The J gene is TRBJ2-5, the V gene TRBV5-6; 7 nucleotides agree with TRBD2. Germline V gene data show CDR1 as SGHDT and CDR2 as YYEEEE. The CDR3 spans 15 residues. The V segment lost 2 bases and the J segment 6 bases; nucleotides outside the gene matches: 10. CDR3 nucleotide sequence: TGTGCCAGCAGCTTTGTCTCCGGGGGGTGGAAGACCCAGTACTTC. This encodes CASSFVSGGWKTQYF.

The gene calls are TRBV2 and TRBJ1-4, with D maybe TRBD1 (5 bases). The CDR3 contains 15 residues. V dropped 7 bases and J dropped 1 base, with 13 bases sitting between them. Germline V gives CDR1 SNHLY, CDR2 FYNNEI. The CDR3: CASTPVGETNEKLFF. The CDR3 DNA reads as TGTGCCAGCACCCCGGTAGGGGAAACTAATGAAAAACTGTTTTTT.

This chain connects TRBV5-1 to TRBJ1-3; TRBD1 might be the D (6 bases). The CDR3 length is 14 residues. Trimming took 2 bases from V and 7 from J, leaving 13 bases between them. Per the germline V gene, CDR1 is SGHRS and CDR2 is YFSETQ. CDR3 bases: TGCGCCAGCAGCTTATGGGGGCGTCGGAACACCATATATTTT. It codes for CASSLWGRRNTIYF.

The chain is built from TRBV5-1 and TRBJ2-5; 7 bases fit TRBD2. The CDR3 consists of 16 residues. The germline V gene has CDR1 SGHRS and CDR2 YFSETQ. Trimming took 3 bases from V and 4 from J; bases not matched to a gene: 12. The CDR3 is CASSWGELAVRETQYF. The CDR3 DNA sequence: TGCGCCAGCAGCTGGGGGGAGCTAGCGGTAAGAGAGACCCAGTACTTC.

This clone was seen only once. The rearrangement uses TRBV4-1 and TRBJ1-1, with 7 bases identical to TRBD1. Per germline, CDR1 MGHRA and CDR2 YSYEKL. The V gene end was trimmed by 0 bases and the J gene end by 4 bases; junction bases not matched to a gene: 8. The CDR3 has 16 residues. The CDR3 coding sequence is TGCGCCAGCAGCCAAGATACGACAGGGATTCCCACTGAAGCTTTCTTT. Amino acids: CASSQDTTGIPTEAFF.

This sequence joins TRBV6-5 and TRBJ1-1; D unresolved. Germline lookup yields CDR1 MNHEY and CDR2 SVGAGI. The CDR3 is 13 residues long. Between the trimmed V and J ends, which lost 2 bases and 0 bases, there was a span of 4 bases. DNA of the CDR3: TGTGCCAGCAGTTACCTAATGAACACTGAAGCTTTCTTT. As protein: CASSYLMNTEAFF.